The entry that follows covers one TCR beta chain sequence. What it binds is unknown. The CDR3 is 15 amino acids. Trimming removed 4 bases from V and 3 bases from J; junction bases left unmatched: 6. Germline CDR1 and CDR2: SGHRS and YFSETQ. The data belong to a study of cytotoxic CD8 clonotypes in ibrutinib-treated CLL. Looking at the study overall: Samples averaged roughly 260,000 productive templates and tens of thousands of productive rearrangements.

T cells were sequenced at a targeted depth of 1 in 200,000 to 1 in 1 million. Using immunoSEQ multiplex PCR, the repertoire was profiled, and TCRdb retains in-frame clones only, with some absent. The profile covers 110,000 to 150,000 clones, with about 78% appearing a single time and about 4.7% taken by the ten largest. TCR beta libraries used about 1.8 micrograms of genomic DNA from cryopreserved PBMCs. Study results and caveats: Baseline clonality, higher than in age-matched healthy donors, tracked circulating CD8+ T-cell counts.

The receptor was derived from a human donor with chronic lymphocytic leukemia. This chain connects TRBV5-1 to TRBJ1-2; 10 bases agree with TRBD1. Sequenced material: PBMCs, taken after 24 months of ibrutinib treatment. CDR3 DNA sequence: TGCGCCAGCAGCCCACCCGGGACAGGGGACTATGGCTACACCTTC. Protein sequence: CASSPPGTGDYGYTF. The entire variable domain, with the rest obtained from reference TRBV5-1 and TRBJ1-2, is as follows: KAGVTQTPRYLIKTRGQQVTLSCSPISGHRSVSWYQQTPGQGLQFLFEYFSETQRNKGNFPGRFSGRQFSNSRSEMNVSTLELGDSALYLCASSPPGTGDYGYTFGSGTRLTVV.